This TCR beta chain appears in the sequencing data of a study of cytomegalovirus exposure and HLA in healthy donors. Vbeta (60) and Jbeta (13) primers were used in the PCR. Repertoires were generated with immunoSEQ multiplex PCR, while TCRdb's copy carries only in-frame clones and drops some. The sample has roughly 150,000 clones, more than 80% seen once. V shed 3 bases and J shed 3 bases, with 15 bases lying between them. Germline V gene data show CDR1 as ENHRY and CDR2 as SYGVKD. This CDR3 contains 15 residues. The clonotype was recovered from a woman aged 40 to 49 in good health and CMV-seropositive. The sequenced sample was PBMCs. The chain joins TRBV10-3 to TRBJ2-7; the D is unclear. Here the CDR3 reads CAISDPQADFYEQYF. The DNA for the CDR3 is TGTGCCATCAGTGACCCGCAGGCTGATTTCTACGAGCAGTACTTC.